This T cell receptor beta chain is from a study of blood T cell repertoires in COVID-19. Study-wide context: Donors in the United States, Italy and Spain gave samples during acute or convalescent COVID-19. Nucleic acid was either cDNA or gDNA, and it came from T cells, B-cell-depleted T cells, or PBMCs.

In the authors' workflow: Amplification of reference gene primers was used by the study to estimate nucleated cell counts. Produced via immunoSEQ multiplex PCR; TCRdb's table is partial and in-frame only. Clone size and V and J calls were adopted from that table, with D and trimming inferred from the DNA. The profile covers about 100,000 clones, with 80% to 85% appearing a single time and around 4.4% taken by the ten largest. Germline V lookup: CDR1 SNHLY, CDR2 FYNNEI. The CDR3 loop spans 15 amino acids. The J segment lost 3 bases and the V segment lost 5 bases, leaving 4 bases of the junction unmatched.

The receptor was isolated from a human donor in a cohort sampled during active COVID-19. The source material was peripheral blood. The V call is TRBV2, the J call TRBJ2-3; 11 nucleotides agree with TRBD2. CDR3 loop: CASSPLAGATDTQYF. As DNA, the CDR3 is TGTGCCAGCAGTCCACTAGCGGGAGCGACAGATACGCAGTATTTT.